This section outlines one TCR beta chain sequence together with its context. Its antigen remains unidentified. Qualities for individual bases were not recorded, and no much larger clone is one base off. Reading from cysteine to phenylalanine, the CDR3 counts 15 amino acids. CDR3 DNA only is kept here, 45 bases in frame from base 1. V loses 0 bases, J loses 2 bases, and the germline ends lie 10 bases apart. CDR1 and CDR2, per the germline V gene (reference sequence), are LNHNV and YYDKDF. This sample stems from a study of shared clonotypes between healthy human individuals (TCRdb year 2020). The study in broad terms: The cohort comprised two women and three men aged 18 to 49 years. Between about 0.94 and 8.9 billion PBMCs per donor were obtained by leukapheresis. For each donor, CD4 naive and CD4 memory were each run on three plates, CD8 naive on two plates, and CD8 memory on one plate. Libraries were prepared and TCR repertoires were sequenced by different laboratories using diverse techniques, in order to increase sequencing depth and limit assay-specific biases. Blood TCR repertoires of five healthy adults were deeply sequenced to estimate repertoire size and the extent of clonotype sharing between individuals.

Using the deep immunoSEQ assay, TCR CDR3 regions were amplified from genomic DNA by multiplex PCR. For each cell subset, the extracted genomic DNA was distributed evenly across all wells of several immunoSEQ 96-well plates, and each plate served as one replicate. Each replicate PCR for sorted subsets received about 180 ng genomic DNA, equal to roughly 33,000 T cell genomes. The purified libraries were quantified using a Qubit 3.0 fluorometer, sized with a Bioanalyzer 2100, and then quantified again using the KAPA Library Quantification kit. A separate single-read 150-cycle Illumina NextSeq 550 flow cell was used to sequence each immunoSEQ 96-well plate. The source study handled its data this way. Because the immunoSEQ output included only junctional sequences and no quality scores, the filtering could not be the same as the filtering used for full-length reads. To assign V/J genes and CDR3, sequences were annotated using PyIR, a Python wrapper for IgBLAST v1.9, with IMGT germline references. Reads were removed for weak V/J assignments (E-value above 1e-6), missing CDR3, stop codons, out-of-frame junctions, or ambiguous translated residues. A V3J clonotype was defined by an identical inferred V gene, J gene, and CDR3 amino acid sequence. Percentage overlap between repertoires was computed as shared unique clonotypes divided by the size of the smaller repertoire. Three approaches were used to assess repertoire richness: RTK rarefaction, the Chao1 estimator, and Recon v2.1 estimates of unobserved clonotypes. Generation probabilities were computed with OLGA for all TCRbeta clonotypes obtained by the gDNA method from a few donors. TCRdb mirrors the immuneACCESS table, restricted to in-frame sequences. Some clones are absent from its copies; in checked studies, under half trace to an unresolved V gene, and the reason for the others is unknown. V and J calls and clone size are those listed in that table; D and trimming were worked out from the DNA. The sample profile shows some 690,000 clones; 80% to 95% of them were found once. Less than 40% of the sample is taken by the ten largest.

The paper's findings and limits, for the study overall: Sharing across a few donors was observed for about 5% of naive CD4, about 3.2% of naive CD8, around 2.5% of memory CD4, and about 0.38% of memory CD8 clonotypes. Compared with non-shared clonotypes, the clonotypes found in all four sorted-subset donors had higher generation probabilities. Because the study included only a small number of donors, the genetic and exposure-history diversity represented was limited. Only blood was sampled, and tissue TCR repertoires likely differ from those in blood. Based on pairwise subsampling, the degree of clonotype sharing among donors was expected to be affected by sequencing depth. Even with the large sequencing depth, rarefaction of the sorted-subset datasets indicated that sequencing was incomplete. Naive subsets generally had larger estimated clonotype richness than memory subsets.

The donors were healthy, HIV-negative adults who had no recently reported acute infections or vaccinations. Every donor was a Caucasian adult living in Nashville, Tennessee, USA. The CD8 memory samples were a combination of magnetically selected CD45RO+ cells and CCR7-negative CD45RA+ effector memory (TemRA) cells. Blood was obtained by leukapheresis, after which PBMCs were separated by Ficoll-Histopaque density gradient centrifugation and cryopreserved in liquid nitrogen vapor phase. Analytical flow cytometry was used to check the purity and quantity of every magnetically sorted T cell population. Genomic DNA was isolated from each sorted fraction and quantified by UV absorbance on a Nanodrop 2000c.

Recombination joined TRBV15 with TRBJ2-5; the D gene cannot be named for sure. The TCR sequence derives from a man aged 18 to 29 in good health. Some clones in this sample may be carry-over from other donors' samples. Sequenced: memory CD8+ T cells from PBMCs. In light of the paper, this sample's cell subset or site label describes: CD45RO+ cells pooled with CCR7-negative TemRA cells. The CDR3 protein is CATSRDRPAQETQYF. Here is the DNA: TGTGCCACCAGCAGAGATCGACCGGCACAAGAGACCCAGTACTTC.